This T cell receptor beta chain was sequenced for a study of T cell changes during pregnancy in multiple sclerosis. Method: immunoSEQ multiplex PCR; TCRdb's copy keeps in-frame clones and lacks some. Here the sample spans more than 40,000 clones, approximately 94% being singletons. Germline values: CDR1 SGHTA, CDR2 FQGNSA. V was clipped by 4 bases and J by 5 bases; unmatched bases: 6. The CDR3 is 14 residues long. The sequenced sample was CD4+ T cells from peripheral blood mononuclear cells, obtained in the second trimester of pregnancy. The rearrangement uses TRBV7-2 and TRBJ1-2; 8 bases are a match to TRBD1. This TCR was recovered from a female donor with multiple sclerosis, enrolled in a pregnancy study. The CDR3 sequence is CASSSSGGPYGYTF. CDR3 in DNA: TGTGCCAGCAGCTCCTCAGGGGGCCCTTATGGCTACACCTTC.